This T cell receptor (beta chain) was sequenced during a study of shared clonotypes between healthy human individuals. Study overall: Donors were a couple of women and a few men aged 18 to 49. Study-wide results and caveats: Across subsets, estimated richness was generally greater for naive than for memory populations. Sorted-subset samples were not fully sequenced, rarefaction indicated.

Note on this clone: Its specificity is not known.

TCRdb keeps only in-frame clones here, not all; method: immunoSEQ multiplex PCR. The sample records under 1,900,000 clones, 98% being singletons. This CDR3 is built from 13 residues. The V end lost 6 bases, the J end lost 1 base, and 9 bases lay between the germline ends. Germline assignment: CDR1 LGHNT and CDR2 FRNRAP. The chain carries TRBV12-5 and TRBJ1-1, with D perhaps TRBD1 (5 bases). Sequencing was carried out using naive CD4+ T cells sorted from blood. Described subset: CD45RA+ positively selected. The TCR comes from a man younger than 40 in good health. The DNA for the CDR3 is TGTGCTAGTGGCAAGGACACGAACACTGAAGCTTTCTTT. Translating it yields CASGKDTNTEAFF. The entire variable domain, with the rest obtained from reference TRBV12-5 and TRBJ1-1, is as follows: DARVTQTPRHKVTEMGQEVTMRCQPILGHNTVFWYRQTMMQGLELLAYFRNRAPLDDSGMPKDRFSAEMPDATLATLKIQPSEPRDSAVYFCASGKDTNTEAFFGQGTRLTVV.